This T cell receptor (beta chain) was recovered during a study of T cell responses to AZD1222 COVID-19 vaccine. At the level of the study: Combined were second doses at about 4 or about 12 weeks. Study-wide results and caveats: Among AZD1222 vaccinees, only five or six were seropositive at baseline. In a largely white British group with more females than males, clonal diversity was possibly underestimated. When two AZD1222 doses had been given, Spike-specific TCR breadth and depth rose.

The CDR3 covers 18 residues. J lost 6 bases, V lost 1 base, and 15 bases had no gene match. In germline, CDR1 is SEHNR, CDR2 FQNEAQ (reference sequence). Comment on this clone: Antigen unknown.

Only in-frame clones appear in the TCRdb table, and some are missing; sequencing was by immunoSEQ multiplex PCR. Found here are about 86,000 clones, about nine tenths of them singletons; the top ten hold 2.5% to 3.5%. The source is an adult in good health. The sample consisted of peripheral blood, taken on day 0 of AZD1222 vaccination. V is TRBV7-9 and J is TRBJ2-3, with 8 positions matching TRBD1. DNA of the CDR3: TGTGCCAGCAGCTTAGGACAGGGGCCACTCAACGGGATGGATACGCAGTATTTT. Residues: CASSLGQGPLNGMDTQYF.